A single sample gave rise to the 3 T cell receptor beta chains below, sequenced in a study of OX40 agonist ivuxolimab in advanced cancers. Assay used: immunoSEQ multiplex PCR; TCRdb lists only in-frame clones, some missing. The sample includes fewer than 40,000 clones, roughly 80% seen only once; the top ten take under 15%. The sample here was CD4+ or CD8+ T cells sorted from blood, taken in a trial of the OX40 agonist ivuxolimab. These receptors originate from an adult with an advanced solid tumor such as melanoma, head and neck, liver or kidney cancer.

The V gene is TRBV10-2, the J gene TRBJ2-3, with 8 bases fitting TRBD2. Trimming removed 6 bases from V and 6 bases from J; junction bases left unmatched: 23. Per germline, CDR1 WSHSY and CDR2 SAAADI. This CDR3 contains 19 residues. The CDR3 reads CASSLWLRDIREGLDTQYF. The DNA of the CDR3 is TGCGCCAGCAGCTTGTGGTTAAGGGATATTCGGGAGGGCCTCGATACGCAGTATTTT.

This CDR3 is CASSLSLPSGNEQFF. The CDR3 nucleotides are TGCGCCAGCAGCTTGAGCTTACCCTCGGGCAATGAGCAGTTCTTC. V gene TRBV5-1 combines with J gene TRBJ2-1; D is uncertain. This CDR3 is built from 15 residues. CDR1 is SGHRS and CDR2 is YFSETQ in the germline V gene. V was shortened by 1 base and J by 6 bases, with 14 bases between the two germline ends.

This chain joins TRBV28 and TRBJ1-4, with a weak D call TRBD1 (6 bases). V was trimmed by 3 bases and J by 0 bases, leaving 8 bases between them. The CDR3 is 15 amino acids. Germline V gene lookup returns CDR1 MDHEN and CDR2 SYDVKM. The DNA of the CDR3 is TGTGCCAGCAGTTTGGGGGGCACAACTAATGAAAAACTGTTTTTT. This gives the protein CASSLGGTTNEKLFF. Supplemented by reference TRBV28 and TRBJ1-4, the full variable domain reads DVKVTQSSRYLVKRTGEKVFLECVQDMDHENMFWYRQDPGLGLRLIYFSYDVKMKEKGDIPEGYSVSREKKERFSLILESASTNQTSMYLCASSLGGTTNEKLFFGSGTQLSVL.